One and the same sample provided the 15 T cell receptor beta chains below, sequenced in a study of CD8 T cells in ankylosing spondylitis. TCRdb itself ran the 5' RACE reads through MiXCR, one entry per CDR3 protein. The profile covers 200,000 or so distinct CDR3 sequences, with around a sixth appearing a single time and about 4.3% taken by the ten largest. The sequenced sample consisted of blood, either unsorted or a sorted T cell fraction (not recorded which). The source is a male donor aged 10-30 years with ankylosing spondylitis or in good health (not recorded which).

This clonotype appeared once. The DNA of the CDR3 is TGCAGCGTTGTGGTACCTGGGGGCATTGGGCAGTTCTTC. As protein: CSVVVPGGIGQFF. This rearrangement joins TRBV29-1 to TRBJ2-1, with D possibly matching TRBD1 (6 bases). V dropped 4 bases and J dropped 12 bases, with 19 bases sitting between them. Germline V gene data show CDR1 as SQVTM and CDR2 as ANQGSEA. CDR3 length equals 13 residues.

The table lists this clonotype with many counts. The V gene is TRBV24-1, the J gene TRBJ1-2; tentatively, D is TRBD1 (5 bases). Trimming removed 3 bases at V and 4 bases at J, with 11 bases between. The V gene's germline CDR1 is KGHDR and CDR2 SFDVKD. CDR3 size: 14 residues. CDR3 nucleotide sequence: TGTGCCACCAGTGATCGGGACGGCTTCTATGGCTACACCTTC. Translating gives CATSDRDGFYGYTF.

V gene TRBV12-3 or TRBV12-4 combines with J gene TRBJ2-7; 7 positions agree with TRBD2. J lost 1 base, V lost 3 bases, and 0 bases had no gene match. The CDR3 covers 13 residues. In nucleotides, the CDR3 is TGTGCCAGCAGTTTGGGACTATCCTACGAGCAGTACGTC. Protein product: CASSLGLSYEQYV.

There are many counts of this clonotype. This chain connects TRBV20-1 to TRBJ2-3; D possibly corresponds to TRBD2 (6 bases). The CDR3 has 16 amino acids. Between the trimmed V and J ends, which lost 0 bases and 0 bases, there was a span of 13 bases. Looked up from germline, CDR1 is DFQATT and CDR2 is SNEGSKA (reference sequence). CDR3 nucleotides: TGCAGTGCTAGAGATTCGGCGGGGTCTAGCACAGATACGCAGTATTTT. It yields the protein CSARDSAGSSTDTQYF.

In this sample, this clonotype turned up many times. The chain recombines TRBV7-2 with TRBJ2-3; no definite D call. Trimming removed 3 bases at V and 3 bases at J, with 7 bases between. Germline V gives CDR1 SGHTA, CDR2 FQGNSA. The CDR3 runs to 13 residues. The CDR3: CASSFMSTDTQYF. The CDR3 DNA reads as TGTGCCAGCAGCTTCATGTCGACAGATACGCAGTATTTT.

The chain is built from TRBV2 and TRBJ2-1; TRBD2 matches at 14 bases. The CDR3 loop spans 14 amino acids. Germline values: CDR1 SNHLY, CDR2 FYNNEI. V lost 7 bases, J lost 9 bases, and 5 bases stayed unmatched. The CDR3 loop reads CASIRLAGGLEQFF. CDR3 DNA sequence: TGTGCCAGCATCCGACTAGCGGGAGGGCTTGAGCAGTTCTTC.

This clonotype was detected ten times or more. The chain couples TRBV6-5 to TRBJ1-1; perhaps TRBD1 as D (5 bases). The germline V and J ends were trimmed by 5 bases and 2 bases, with 12 bases remaining between them. The V gene's germline CDR1 is MNHEY and CDR2 SVGAGI. The CDR3 contains 14 residues. CDR3 residues: CASSPGLVNTEAFF. The CDR3 nucleotides read TGTGCCAGCAGTCCAGGGTTAGTAAACACTGAAGCTTTCTTT.

The V and J genes are TRBV29-1 and TRBJ1-1, with D unresolved. The CDR3 has 11 amino acids. Trimming pared 3 bases from V and 4 bases from J, leaving 6 bases between. Germline CDR1 and CDR2: SQVTM and ANQGSEA. Written as DNA, the CDR3 is TGCAGCGTTGAGTGGGTCACTGAAGCTTTCTTT. Its translation: CSVEWVTEAFF.

This clonotype was seen many times. The chain carries TRBV10-3 and TRBJ2-1, with D hard to call. V lost 10 bases and J 5 bases, leaving 18 bases between the germline ends. From germline, CDR1 is ENHRY and CDR2 SYGVKD. The CDR3 spans 14 residues. As DNA, the CDR3 is TGTGCCACCTCCATGGGGAAGGATGACAATGAGCAGTTCTTC. Its protein product is CATSMGKDDNEQFF.

This clonotype was counted ten times or more. The rearrangement links TRBV29-1 to TRBJ2-1, with D possibly matching TRBD2 (5 bases). Germline V lookup: CDR1 SQVTM, CDR2 ANQGSEA. The CDR3 runs 13 residues. Trimming stripped 4 bases from V and 4 bases from J, with 11 bases between. The CDR3: CSVGVAQYNEQFF. CDR3 coding DNA: TGCAGCGTTGGAGTAGCGCAATACAATGAGCAGTTCTTC.

This clonotype was recorded at least ten times. The CDR3 DNA reads TGTGCCTCATGGGTCAGGGAAGCAACTAACTATGGCTACACCTTC. Protein: CASWVREATNYGYTF. The rearrangement uses TRBV7-2 and TRBJ1-2; D is possibly TRBD1 (5 bases). The germline CDR1 and CDR2 sequences are SGHTA and FQGNSA. With 11 bases removed from V and 0 bases from J, the gap between germline ends came to 19 bases. The CDR3 has 15 amino acids. Combining the CDR3 with reference TRBV7-2 and TRBJ1-2 gives the whole variable domain GAGVSQSPSNKVTEKGKDVELRCDPISGHTALYWYRQSLGQGLEFLIYFQGNSAPDKSGLPSDRFSAERTGGSVSTLTIQRTQQEDSAVYLCASWVREATNYGYTFGSGTRLTVV.

This clonotype has at least ten counts. The V gene is TRBV14, the J gene TRBJ1-1; no firm D call. The CDR3 covers 15 residues. Trimming took off 1 base at V and 0 bases at J, with 9 bases between the two ends. Germline V gene data show CDR1 as SGHDN and CDR2 as FVKESK. CDR3 sequence reads: CASSQVPGLNTEAFF. CDR3 sequence (DNA): TGTGCCAGCAGCCAAGTCCCAGGACTGAACACTGAAGCTTTCTTT.

This clonotype was observed many times. The CDR3 reads CSARAVAVKPNEQFF. In DNA form, the CDR3 reads TGCAGCGCTAGGGCAGTAGCGGTTAAACCCAATGAGCAGTTCTTC. This sequence joins TRBV29-1 and TRBJ2-1, with a possible D match to TRBD2 (6 bases). Trimming removed 7 bases at V and 6 bases at J, with 22 bases between. This CDR3 region has 15 residues. Germline V gene data show CDR1 as SQVTM and CDR2 as ANQGSEA.

The sample holds many counts of this clonotype. This chain joins TRBV6-5 and TRBJ2-7; 9 nucleotides match TRBD1. The J segment lost 7 bases and the V segment lost 5 bases, leaving 6 bases of the junction unmatched. The CDR3 sequence is 13 residues long. Looked up from germline, CDR1 is MNHEY and CDR2 is SVGAGI. The CDR3 sequence: CASSEGTGLEQYV. The CDR3 DNA follows: TGTGCCAGCAGTGAGGGGACAGGGCTAGAGCAGTACGTC.

This clonotype was detected many times. The chain combines TRBV20-1 with TRBJ2-7; 7 nucleotides agree with TRBD1. The V and J ends lost 0 bases and 2 bases, in that order; junction bases with no gene match: 7. Germline values: CDR1 DFQATT, CDR2 SNEGSKA (reference sequence). This CDR3 comprises 15 residues. CDR3 in amino acids: CSARDDTGATYEQYF. Here the CDR3 DNA reads TGCAGTGCTAGAGATGATACAGGGGCGACCTACGAGCAGTACTTC.